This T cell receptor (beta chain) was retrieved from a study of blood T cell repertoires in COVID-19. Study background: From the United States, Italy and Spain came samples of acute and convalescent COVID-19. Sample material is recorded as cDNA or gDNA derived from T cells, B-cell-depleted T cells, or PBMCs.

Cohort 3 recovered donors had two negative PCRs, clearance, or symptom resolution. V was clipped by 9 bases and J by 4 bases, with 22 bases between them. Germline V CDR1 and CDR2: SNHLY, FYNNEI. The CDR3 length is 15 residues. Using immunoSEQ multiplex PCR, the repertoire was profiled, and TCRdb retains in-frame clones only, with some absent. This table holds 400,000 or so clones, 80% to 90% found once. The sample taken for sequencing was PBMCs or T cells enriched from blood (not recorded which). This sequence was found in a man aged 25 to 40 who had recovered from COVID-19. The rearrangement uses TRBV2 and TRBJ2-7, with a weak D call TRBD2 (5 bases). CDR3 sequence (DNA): TGTGCCAGGGGAGTTAACACCGGGTCCTTATACGAGCAGTACTTC. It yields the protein CARGVNTGSLYEQYF.